The rows below give T cell receptor beta chains drawn from one sample of a study of blood T cell repertoires in COVID-19. Measured with immunoSEQ multiplex PCR; TCRdb has only the in-frame clones, and not every one. Of about 180,000 clones listed, approximately 87% are singletons. Sequencing was performed on peripheral blood. These TCRs come from a woman aged 70-85 years with COVID-19, enrolled during active disease. The CDR3 runs from the conserved cysteine through the conserved F or W. D genes are given only for firm matches.

TRBV18 | NA | 17 | CASSPNFPGGPNEKLFF
TRBV2 | NA | 13 | CASSEQRLTEAFF
TRBV2 | NA | 14 | CASSEGGEQETQYF
TRBV12-5 | TRBD2 | 17 | CASGPPGLAGVTGELFF
TRBV7-3 | TRBD2 | 15 | CASSLIAGGADTQYF
TRBV12-3/TRBV12-4 | NA | 13 | CASSFQGFEKLFF
TRBV10-3 | NA | 13 | CAISDGQATEQFF
TRBV5-1 | TRBD1 | 18 | CASSLGPPGQGSGNTIYF
TRBV6-5 | TRBD1 | 14 | CASSPGTGVYEQYF
TRBV7-9 | NA | 15 | CASSLAYGVGNTIYF
TRBV3-1/TRBV3-2 | NA | 17 | CASSQEAGSPPRDTQYF
TRBV5-6 | NA | 12 | CASSLAGQGQFF
TRBV28 | TRBD1 | 16 | CASSFVAGGYNQPQHF
TRBV6-1 | TRBD1 | 17 | CASSESTGGFAKNIQYF
TRBV29-1 | TRBD2 | 12 | CSVELAGDGQYF
TRBV19 | NA | 14 | CASSPPPGNTEAFF
TRBV15 | NA | 13 | CATSRERGYEQYF
TRBV10-3 | TRBD2 | 15 | CAIRVSGSADYEQYF
TRBV19 | TRBD2 | 14 | CASSIDGTRAEQYF
TRBV7-3 | NA | 12 | CASSLSSGELFF
TRBV19 | NA | 14 | CASSLGSDTGELFF
TRBV5-4 | NA | 14 | CASSLGQSSYEQYF
TRBV6-5 | NA | 15 | CASSRKQGYNSPLHF
TRBV6-1 | TRBD2 | 17 | CASSDERTSGSGDTQYF
TRBV7-9 | NA | 13 | CASSLDLEEKLFF
TRBV10-3 | NA | 14 | CAISDSGTSYEQYF
TRBV7-8 | NA | 16 | CASSNHPLFDVYGYTF
TRBV19 | TRBD1 | 15 | CASSIGGQVNTEAFF
TRBV19 | NA | 11 | CATADSTRQYF
TRBV25-1 | NA | 16 | CASSDPASSYNSPLHF
TRBV2 | TRBD1 | 14 | CASSAPDRRETQYF
TRBV6-5 | NA | 15 | CASNELQGIGQPQHF
TRBV25-1 | NA | 16 | CASSELYDSMQLEQYF
TRBV2 | NA | 14 | CASKGGEFTDTQYF
TRBV6-1 | TRBD2 | 20 | CASSEALRGLAGRRNNEQFF
TRBV15 | NA | 14 | CATSRVPVFYEQYF
TRBV4-3 | TRBD1 | 18 | CASSHWNRDREVVTEAFF
TRBV7-2 | NA | 15 | CASSLNRVGNSPLHF
TRBV7-9 | NA | 13 | CASSLAGMGGYTF
TRBV5-3 | TRBD1 | 13 | CARSLTQGYEQYF
TRBV28 | NA | 11 | CASRQGYGYTF
TRBV6-2/TRBV6-3 | TRBD1 | 18 | CASSYGLAGTGDKNIQYF
TRBV24-1 | TRBD2 | 17 | CATSDPSGRAGADTQYF
TRBV9 | TRBD1 | 16 | CASSVGQRSSGNTIYF
TRBV9 | NA | 13 | CASSATGNTEAFF